This TCR beta chain stems from a study of neurological immune-mediated disorders. The study, taken as a whole, reports: One cluster of related CDR3 sequences contained, by phylogenetic grouping, the repertoires of 18 of 34 multiple sclerosis patients and formed a possible signature. Subjects shared no identical expanded-clone CDR3 amino acid sequences, suggesting private TCR-beta repertoires in all groups.

Unsorted libraries were prepared from 2 million PBMCs held at -80 C. 5'RACE with 10-nucleotide random UMIs produced the cDNA. Using its own MiXCR run on the 5' RACE reads, TCRdb lists one record per CDR3 protein. The table lists 25,000 to 30,000 distinct CDR3 sequences, 2.5% to 4% of them singletons. This clonotype is medium-sized. Its target is unknown. Trimming cost V 2 bases and J 4 bases, with 11 bases left between them. Germline V gene sequence: CDR1 MNHEY, CDR2 SVGAGI. The CDR3 is 14 amino acids. This receptor was obtained from a woman in her thirties with multiple sclerosis. This chain links TRBV6-5 with TRBJ1-1; weak D call: TRBD1 (5 bases). Sequenced material: PBMCs. CDR3 in DNA: TGTGCCAGCAGTTACCGGGAGGGGTTCACTGAAGCTTTCTTT. Translated: CASSYREGFTEAFF.